This passage covers 29 T cell receptor beta chains from one sample sequenced in a study of T cell responses to AZD1222 COVID-19 vaccine (dated by TCRdb to about 2021). Libraries were made using the immunoSEQ multiplex PCR assay. TCRdb limited this immuneACCESS table to in-frame rearrangements with V and J called. A share of clones is missing; checked studies link under half to unresolved V genes, and the rest is unexplained. Within this sample are approximately 100,000 clones, with roughly 84% of them counted one time only. Of the sample, about 17% falls within the top ten clones. According to the study, the label for this sample's time point signals: baseline before first vaccination. This sample comprised peripheral blood, obtained on day 0 of AZD1222 vaccination. All receptors come from an adult in good health.

Written as DNA, the CDR3 is TGCGCCAGCAGCTTGGTACTAGCGGGAGGAAGTGAGCAGTTCTTC. Translation: CASSLVLAGGSEQFF. The V gene is TRBV5-1, the J gene TRBJ2-1; 12 positions agree with TRBD2. This CDR3 is 15 amino acids long. V shed 0 bases, J shed 9 bases, and the junction held 4 bases outside the gene matches. Germline V gene data show CDR1 as SGHRS and CDR2 as YFSETQ.

The chain recombines TRBV5-1 with TRBJ2-4; 7 bases map to TRBD1. CDR3 length: 16 residues. The germline V gene has CDR1 SGHRS and CDR2 YFSETQ. Germline trimming cut 4 bases from V and 0 bases from J; bases unmatched to any gene: 7. The CDR3, as DNA: TGCGCCAGCAGCCTCGGGACAGTACTAGCCAAAAACATTCAGTACTTC. Its protein is CASSLGTVLAKNIQYF.

Only a few counts were recorded for this clone. The CDR3 sequence is CASSPTPDTQETQYF. In DNA, the CDR3 is TGTGCCAGTAGCCCTACCCCGGACACCCAAGAGACCCAGTACTTC. The chain links TRBV19 to TRBJ2-5; tentatively, D is TRBD1 (5 bases). Deletions cut 6 bases from V and 1 base from J, with 15 bases between. The CDR3 is 15 amino acids. Germline V gene data show CDR1 as LNHDA and CDR2 as SQIVND (reference sequence).

The chain has TRBV11-3 and TRBJ1-1; D perhaps matches TRBD1 (6 bases). Germline-derived CDR1 and CDR2 are SGHNT and YENEEA. V was clipped by 6 bases and J by 6 bases, with 11 bases between them. The CDR3 contains 12 residues. CDR3 nucleotides: TGTGCCAGCAGAACTACAGGGTCTGAAGCTTTCTTT. It encodes CASRTTGSEAFF. The variable domain in full, with the rest retrieved from reference TRBV11-3 and TRBJ1-1, is EAGVVQSPRYKIIEKKQPVAFWCNPISGHNTLYWYLQNLGQGPELLIRYENEEAVDDSQLPKDRFSAERLKGVDSTLKIQPAELGDSAVYLCASRTTGSEAFFGQGTRLTVV.

The V gene is TRBV9, the J gene TRBJ2-2; 7 nucleotides align to TRBD1. The J segment lost 4 bases and the V segment lost 2 bases, leaving 8 bases of the junction unmatched. CDR1 and CDR2 (germline): SGDLS, YYNGEE. The CDR3 runs to 16 residues. The chain's CDR3 is CASSVTGQPVTGELFF. The CDR3 bases are TGTGCCAGCAGCGTGACGGGACAGCCGGTCACCGGGGAGCTGTTTTTT. Looking up the rest from reference TRBV9 and TRBJ2-2 gives the full variable domain: DSGVTQTPKHLITATGQRVTLRCSPRSGDLSVYWYQQSLDQGLQFLIQYYNGEERAKGNILERFSAQQFPDLHSELNLSSLELGDSALYFCASSVTGQPVTGELFFGEGSRLTVL.

The chain joins TRBV30 to TRBJ2-7; D could derive from TRBD1 or TRBD2 (5 bases each). The V end was cut by 3 bases, the J end by 0 bases, with 12 bases between. Germline V lookup: CDR1 GTSNPN, CDR2 SVGIG (reference sequence). CDR3 size: 14 residues. Here the CDR3 reads CAWSEGPSSYEQYF. Written as DNA, the CDR3 is TGTGCCTGGAGCGAGGGGCCTAGCTCCTACGAGCAGTACTTC.

The sample holds one count of this clone. The chain couples TRBV11-2 to TRBJ2-2; perhaps TRBD1 as D (6 bases). V gave up 2 bases and J gave up 1 base, with 20 bases separating them. Germline CDR1 reads SGHAT; CDR2 reads FQNNGV. This CDR3 is 19 amino acids long. CDR3 in DNA: TGTGCCAGCAGCTTATATGGCACAGGGTCAGTCGGGAACACCGGGGAGCTGTTTTTT. Translated, it gives CASSLYGTGSVGNTGELFF.

The chain employs TRBV7-9 and TRBJ2-7; 7 bases agree with TRBD2. In germline, CDR1 is SEHNR, CDR2 FQNEAQ (reference sequence). This CDR3 region has 14 residues. With V trimmed by 5 bases and J by 2 bases, 6 bases remained unmatched. The CDR3: CASSDRTSPYEQYF. The CDR3 bases are TGTGCCAGCAGCGATCGGACTAGTCCCTACGAGCAGTACTTC.

The J gene is TRBJ2-3, the V gene TRBV5-4; 7 nucleotides match TRBD2. Germline V gives CDR1 SGHNT, CDR2 YYREEE (reference sequence). V was clipped by 4 bases and J by 4 bases; unmatched bases: 6. The CDR3 is 14 amino acids. The CDR3, as DNA: TGTGCCAGCAGCCAGACCCGGGGGGCAGATACGCAGTATTTT. Its translation is CASSQTRGADTQYF.

The V call is TRBV3-1 (or the pseudogene TRBV3-2), the J call TRBJ2-7, with D hard to call. The CDR3 consists of 16 residues. The germline V and J ends were trimmed by 1 base and 0 bases, with 13 bases remaining between them. From germline, CDR1 is LGHDT and CDR2 YNNKEL (reference sequence). The CDR3: CASSQGPSTTSYEQYF. The CDR3, as DNA: TGTGCCAGCAGCCAAGGTCCATCTACGACCTCCTACGAGCAGTACTTC.

This clone is a singleton in its sample. V is TRBV24-1 and J is TRBJ2-5, with 9 nucleotides matching TRBD2. Germline V gene data show CDR1 as KGHDR and CDR2 as SFDVKD. Losses at the gene ends were 8 bases for V and 5 bases for J; bases not matched to a gene: 8. The CDR3 runs to 14 residues. For the CDR3, the DNA is TGTGCCACCAAGGCTAGCGGGAACCGGGAGACCCAGTACTTC. Translation gives CATKASGNRETQYF.

The V and J genes are TRBV30 and TRBJ1-5, with 7 bases aligning to TRBD1. This CDR3 has 14 amino acids. CDR1 GTSNPN and CDR2 SVGIG come from the germline V gene (reference sequence). V dropped 0 bases and J dropped 3; count of bases not matched to a gene: 2. The CDR3 nucleotides are TGTGCCTGGAGTGTAGGGACAGACAATCAGCCCCAGCATTTT. Translating it yields CAWSVGTDNQPQHF.

The chain links TRBV2 to TRBJ2-7; D is unresolved. Trimming removed 2 bases at V and 0 bases at J, with 8 bases between. Germline V lookup: CDR1 SNHLY, CDR2 FYNNEI. This CDR3 comprises 14 residues. The chain's CDR3 is CASSERTGSYEQYF. DNA for the CDR3: TGTGCCAGCAGTGAACGGACGGGCTCCTACGAGCAGTACTTC. The variable domain in full, with the rest retrieved from reference TRBV2 and TRBJ2-7, is EPEVTQTPSHQVTQMGQEVILRCVPISNHLYFYWYRQILGQKVEFLVSFYNNEISEKSEIFDDQFSVERPDGSNFTLKIRSTKLEDSAMYFCASSERTGSYEQYFGPGTRLTVT.

The rearrangement uses TRBV6-5 and TRBJ2-1; 14 bases align to TRBD2. The CDR3 is 12 amino acids. Germline V gene lookup returns CDR1 MNHEY and CDR2 SVGAGI. Germline trimming cut 7 bases from V and 12 bases from J; bases unmatched to any gene: 2. This CDR3 reads CASKTSGRGQFF. The CDR3 region has the DNA TGTGCCAGCAAGACTAGCGGGAGGGGGCAGTTCTTC.

V gene TRBV7-8 combines with J gene TRBJ2-2; D possibly corresponds to TRBD1 (6 bases). V shed 1 base and J shed 7 bases, with 10 bases lying between them. Germline CDR1 reads SGHVS; CDR2 reads FQNEAQ. The CDR3 contains 14 residues. The CDR3 loop reads CASSLVQGGGELFF. In DNA, the CDR3 is TGTGCCAGCAGCTTAGTACAGGGTGGCGGGGAGCTGTTTTTT.

The chain couples TRBV3-1 (or the pseudogene TRBV3-2) to TRBJ2-7, with a tentative D call TRBD1 (6 bases). With 3 bases removed from V and 2 bases from J, the gap between germline ends came to 11 bases. The CDR3 is 14 amino acids. The germline gives CDR1 LGHDT, CDR2 YNNKEL (reference sequence). CDR3 protein: CASSHPDRPYEQYF. CDR3 bases: TGTGCCAGCAGCCACCCCGACAGGCCCTACGAGCAGTACTTC.

This chain joins TRBV6-5 and TRBJ2-2; 12 nucleotides line up with TRBD2. The germline CDR1 and CDR2 sequences are MNHEY and SVGAGI. V lost 6 bases, J lost 11 bases, and 7 bases stayed unmatched. This CDR3 has 14 residues. The CDR3 DNA is TGTGCCAGCAGGTTGACTAGCGGGAGTGCAGAGCTGTTTTTT. Its translation is CASRLTSGSAELFF.

CDR3 loop: CASRCSGASCLNSPLHF. CDR3 nucleotides: TGTGCAAGTCGCTGCTCTGGGGCTTCGTGCCTAAATTCACCCCTCCACTTT. The rearrangement joins TRBV12-2 to TRBJ1-6; the table's D gene call, TRBD1, was not cross checked with the DNA. TRBV12-2 is an annotated pseudogene. This CDR3 is 17 amino acids long.

This chain uses TRBV11-2 with TRBJ2-1; TRBD1 matches at 11 bases. Germline assignment: CDR1 SGHAT and CDR2 FQNNGV. The J segment lost 7 bases and the V segment lost 4 bases, leaving 9 bases of the junction unmatched. The CDR3 has 16 amino acids. The CDR3 region has the DNA TGTGCCAGCAGCTCACTCCGGGACAGGGGGTTAAATGAGCAGTTCTTC. The encoded protein is CASSSLRDRGLNEQFF.

The table lists this clone with a count of one. The chain joins TRBV18 to TRBJ1-4, with D unclear. Germline CDR1 KGHSH, CDR2 LQKENI. The CDR3 consists of 15 residues. V was shortened by 3 bases and J by 6 bases, with 14 bases between the two germline ends. As DNA, the CDR3 is TGTGCCAGCTCACCGGGGAAGGACCTCCATGAAAAACTGTTTTTT. As protein: CASSPGKDLHEKLFF.

This clone was recorded once. The V and J genes are TRBV14 and TRBJ1-1, with 9 bases aligning to TRBD1. The CDR3 consists of 14 residues. Germline V gene lookup returns CDR1 SGHDN and CDR2 FVKESK. V shed 4 bases and J 5 bases; nucleotides not matched to a gene: 5. CDR3 protein: CASSLDRGVTEAFF. The CDR3 coding sequence is TGTGCCAGCAGCCTGGACAGGGGAGTAACTGAAGCTTTCTTT.

V and J are TRBV19 and TRBJ2-7; TRBD1 matches at 12 bases. This CDR3 is built from 15 residues. Germline CDR1 is LNHDA and CDR2 is SQIVND (reference sequence). V lost 7 bases to trimming and J lost 6 bases; unmatched junction nucleotides: 10. CDR3 sequence: CASTPGTGGLGEQYF. DNA of the CDR3: TGTGCCAGTACCCCAGGGACAGGGGGCCTGGGCGAGCAGTACTTC.

The V gene is TRBV5-1, the J gene TRBJ2-2; 7 bases agree with TRBD2. Per germline, CDR1 SGHRS and CDR2 YFSETQ. The CDR3 covers 16 residues. Trimming cost V 1 base and J 4 bases; bases outside gene matches: 7. This chain's CDR3 is CASSLQGGSRTGELFF. CDR3 nucleotide sequence: TGCGCCAGCAGCTTGCAAGGCGGGAGCCGCACCGGGGAGCTGTTTTTT.

The chain is built from TRBV23-1 and TRBJ2-1; TRBD1 matches at 8 bases. TRBV23-1 is an open reading frame whose function is uncertain. Unmatched junction bases numbered 7, after V lost 0 bases and J lost 15 bases. The CDR3 covers 13 residues. CDR3 in DNA: TGCGCCAGCAGTCAATCGGTGACAGGGGCCCTGTTCTTC. This codes for CASSQSVTGALFF.

This clone has just one count. The rearrangement uses TRBV28 and TRBJ2-7; 9 positions match TRBD1. The length of the CDR3 is 14 residues. V lost 3 bases, J lost 5 bases, and 5 bases stayed unmatched. The germline V gene has CDR1 MDHEN and CDR2 SYDVKM. CDR3 sequence (DNA): TGTGCCAGCAGTTTGGCACAGGGGGCAAACGAGCAGTACTTC. Protein sequence: CASSLAQGANEQYF.

The V call is TRBV19, the J call TRBJ2-5; TRBD1 matches 10 bases. The CDR3 runs to 15 residues. After removal of 5 bases from V and 1 base from J, the junction contained 4 bases not matched to a gene. The germline V gene encodes CDR1 LNHDA and CDR2 SQIVND (reference sequence). The CDR3 DNA reads TGTGCCAGTAGTTTTGGGACAGGGGCCCAAGAGACCCAGTACTTC. Protein sequence: CASSFGTGAQETQYF.

V and J are TRBV27 and TRBJ2-1; either TRBD1 or TRBD2 may supply D (5 bases each). The CDR3 loop spans 15 amino acids. V was cut by 6 bases and J by 4 bases, with 16 bases left in between. Germline CDR1 and CDR2: MNHEY and SMNVEV (reference sequence). The CDR3 is CASSSQGPLYNEQFF. The CDR3 DNA sequence: TGTGCCAGCAGCTCCCAGGGACCCCTTTACAATGAGCAGTTCTTC.

The chain has TRBV12-3 or TRBV12-4 and TRBJ1-4; D remains ambiguous. The V gene lost 10 bases and the J gene lost 7 bases, with 16 bases spanning the gap. CDR3 length: 13 residues. The CDR3 is CATRRGMGEKLFF. The DNA of the CDR3 is TGTGCCACCCGCCGTGGGATGGGTGAAAAACTGTTTTTT.

The CDR3 sequence is CASITGTGAQPQHF. The CDR3 region has the DNA TGTGCCAGCATAACCGGGACAGGGGCCCAGCCCCAGCATTTT. The chain is built from TRBV28 and TRBJ1-5, with 10 nucleotides matching TRBD1. The germline V gene encodes CDR1 MDHEN and CDR2 SYDVKM. V shed 7 bases and J 7 bases; nucleotides not matched to a gene: 7. The CDR3 covers 14 residues.